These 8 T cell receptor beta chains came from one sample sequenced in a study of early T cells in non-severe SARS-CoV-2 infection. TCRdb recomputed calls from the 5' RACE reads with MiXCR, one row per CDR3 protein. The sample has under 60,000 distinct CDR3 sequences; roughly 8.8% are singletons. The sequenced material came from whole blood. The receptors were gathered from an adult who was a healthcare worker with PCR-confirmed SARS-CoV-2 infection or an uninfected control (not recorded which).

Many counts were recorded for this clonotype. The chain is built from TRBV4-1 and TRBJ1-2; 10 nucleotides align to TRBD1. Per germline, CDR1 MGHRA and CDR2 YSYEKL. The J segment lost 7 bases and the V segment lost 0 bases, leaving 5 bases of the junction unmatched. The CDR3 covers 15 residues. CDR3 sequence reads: CASSQEGTGVFGYTF. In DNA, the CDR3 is TGCGCCAGCAGCCAAGAAGGGACAGGGGTTTTTGGCTACACCTTC.

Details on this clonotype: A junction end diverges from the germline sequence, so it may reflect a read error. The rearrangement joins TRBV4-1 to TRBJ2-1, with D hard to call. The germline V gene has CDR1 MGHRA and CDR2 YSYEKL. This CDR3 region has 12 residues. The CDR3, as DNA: TGCGCCAGCGGCCAAGTTGGCAATGAGCAGTTCTTC. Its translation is CASGQVGNEQFF.

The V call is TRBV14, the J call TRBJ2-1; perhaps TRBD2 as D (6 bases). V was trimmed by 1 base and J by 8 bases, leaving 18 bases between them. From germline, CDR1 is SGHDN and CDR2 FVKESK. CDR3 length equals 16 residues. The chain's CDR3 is CASSQAPLGGFYEQFF. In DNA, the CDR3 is TGTGCCAGCAGCCAAGCCCCTCTGGGGGGATTCTATGAGCAGTTCTTC.

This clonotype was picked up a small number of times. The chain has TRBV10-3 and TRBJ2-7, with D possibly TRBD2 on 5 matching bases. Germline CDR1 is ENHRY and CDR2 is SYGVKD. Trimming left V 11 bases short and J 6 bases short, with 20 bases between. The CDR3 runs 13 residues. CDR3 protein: CASGDTDRREQYF. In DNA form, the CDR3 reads TGTGCCTCCGGGGATACAGATAGACGCGAGCAGTACTTC.

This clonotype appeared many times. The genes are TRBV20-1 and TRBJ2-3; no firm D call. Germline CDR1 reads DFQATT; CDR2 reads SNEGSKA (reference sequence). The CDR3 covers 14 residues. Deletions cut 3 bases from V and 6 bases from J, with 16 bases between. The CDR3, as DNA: TGCAGTGCTAGTGTGCCGACTGCGGCGGATACGCAGTATTTT. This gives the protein CSASVPTAADTQYF.

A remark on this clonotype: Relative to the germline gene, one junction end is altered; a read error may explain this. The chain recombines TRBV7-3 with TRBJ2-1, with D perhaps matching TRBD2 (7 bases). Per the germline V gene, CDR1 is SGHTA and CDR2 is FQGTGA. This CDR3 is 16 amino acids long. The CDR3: CASSLFPGGAYNGQFF. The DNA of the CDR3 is TGTGCCAGCAGCTTATTCCCGGGGGGCGCCTACAATGGGCAGTTCTTC.

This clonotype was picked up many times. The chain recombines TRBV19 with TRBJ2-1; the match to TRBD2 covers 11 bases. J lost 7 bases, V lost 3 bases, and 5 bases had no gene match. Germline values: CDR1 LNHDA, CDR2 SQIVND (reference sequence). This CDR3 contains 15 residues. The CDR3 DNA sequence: TGTGCCAGTAGTATGTGGCTAGCGGGGGGAAATGAGCAGTTCTTC. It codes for CASSMWLAGGNEQFF.

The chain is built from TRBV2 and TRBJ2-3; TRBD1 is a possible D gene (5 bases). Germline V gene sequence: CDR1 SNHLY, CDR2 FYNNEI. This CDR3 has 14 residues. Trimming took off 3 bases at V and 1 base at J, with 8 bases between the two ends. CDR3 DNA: TGTGCCAGCAGTGAGGAAGGGGGCACAGATACGCAGTATTTT. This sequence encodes CASSEEGGTDTQYF.